One and the same sample provided the 9 T cell receptor beta chains below, sequenced in a study of OX40 agonist ivuxolimab in advanced cancers. TCRdb's table, derived via immunoSEQ multiplex PCR, lists solely in-frame clones and lacks some. The sample has over 55,000 clones, roughly 89% seen once. Sample: CD4+ or CD8+ T cells sorted from blood, taken in a trial of the OX40 agonist ivuxolimab. All receptors derive from an adult with an advanced solid tumor such as melanoma, head and neck, liver or kidney cancer.

J is TRBJ1-1 and V is TRBV6-1; D uncertain. In germline, CDR1 is MNHNS, CDR2 SASEGT. The germline V and J ends were trimmed by 6 bases and 2 bases, with 13 bases remaining between them. The CDR3 extends over 14 amino acids. CDR3 residues: CASRSTEINTEAFF. As DNA, the CDR3 is TGTGCCAGCAGATCCACGGAGATCAACACTGAAGCTTTCTTT.

The genes are TRBV18 and TRBJ1-3; the D gene is possibly TRBD1 (6 bases). Germline CDR1 reads KGHSH; CDR2 reads LQKENI. This CDR3 spans 14 amino acids. Trimming took 3 bases from V and 2 from J, leaving 8 bases between them. Here the CDR3 reads CASSPQGPGNTIYF. Here the CDR3 DNA reads TGTGCCAGCTCACCCCAGGGGCCTGGAAACACCATATATTTT.

The rearrangement joins TRBV2 to TRBJ2-2; the match to TRBD2 covers 13 bases. CDR1 and CDR2 (germline): SNHLY, FYNNEI. After removal of 6 bases from V and 4 bases from J, the junction contained 5 bases not matched to a gene. This CDR3 contains 16 residues. The CDR3 sequence: CASRLAGGPFTGELFF. CDR3 DNA: TGTGCCAGCAGACTAGCGGGAGGGCCATTCACCGGGGAGCTGTTTTTT. The complete variable domain, with remaining parts taken from reference TRBV2 and TRBJ2-2, reads EPEVTQTPSHQVTQMGQEVILRCVPISNHLYFYWYRQILGQKVEFLVSFYNNEISEKSEIFDDQFSVERPDGSNFTLKIRSTKLEDSAMYFCASRLAGGPFTGELFFGEGSRLTVL.

The rearrangement links TRBV7-9 to TRBJ1-1, with TRBD1 matching 7 bases. This CDR3 has 15 amino acids. The J segment lost 2 bases and the V segment lost 4 bases, leaving 7 bases of the junction unmatched. Germline loops: CDR1 SEHNR, CDR2 FQNEAQ (reference sequence). CDR3 nucleotide sequence: TGTGCCAGCAGCTACGGGGACAGTGGAAACACTGAAGCTTTCTTT. Translated: CASSYGDSGNTEAFF.

The V and J genes are TRBV15 and TRBJ2-7, with D unresolved. Germline CDR1 and CDR2: LNHNV and YYDKDF (reference sequence). Trimming shortened V by 2 bases and J by 6 bases, and 11 bases separated the two germline ends. The CDR3 contains 13 residues. This CDR3 reads CATSRSKASEQYF. CDR3 nucleotide sequence: TGTGCCACCAGCAGATCCAAAGCCTCCGAGCAGTACTTC.

This sequence joins TRBV6-1 and TRBJ1-1; D not certain. This CDR3 comprises 14 residues. The V end lost 7 bases, the J end lost 0 bases, and 12 bases lay between the germline ends. CDR1 is MNHNS and CDR2 is SASEGT in the germline V gene. The CDR3 region has the DNA TGTGCCAGCACCGAAGGGCATTTGAACACTGAAGCTTTCTTT. Its translation is CASTEGHLNTEAFF.

This rearrangement joins TRBV9 to TRBJ2-1; 7 bases line up with TRBD1. Trimming removed 3 bases from V and 4 bases from J; junction bases left unmatched: 10. The CDR3 extends over 16 amino acids. The V gene's germline CDR1 is SGDLS and CDR2 YYNGEE. The CDR3 is CASSASGQARYNEQFF. DNA for the CDR3: TGTGCCAGCAGCGCATCCGGACAGGCGAGGTACAATGAGCAGTTCTTC.

V gene TRBV19 combines with J gene TRBJ2-2; 11 bases line up with TRBD2. With 5 bases clipped from V and 5 bases from J, the junction kept 7 bases outside the gene matches. This CDR3 is 16 amino acids long. Germline CDR1 reads LNHDA; CDR2 reads SQIVND (reference sequence). The CDR3 DNA reads TGTGCCAGTAGTCTAACTAGCGGGAGAGGGACCGGGGAGCTGTTTTTT. Amino acid sequence: CASSLTSGRGTGELFF.

The chain carries TRBV10-1 and TRBJ2-1; 14 positions match TRBD2. There are 18 residues in the CDR3. The germline gives CDR1 WNHNN, CDR2 SYGVQD (reference sequence). J was trimmed by 0 bases and V by 6 bases; bases with no gene match: 7. The CDR3 nucleotides read TGCGCCAGCAGGACTAGCGGGAGGGGCTTAAGCTCCTACAATGAGCAGTTCTTC. Its protein is CASRTSGRGLSSYNEQFF.